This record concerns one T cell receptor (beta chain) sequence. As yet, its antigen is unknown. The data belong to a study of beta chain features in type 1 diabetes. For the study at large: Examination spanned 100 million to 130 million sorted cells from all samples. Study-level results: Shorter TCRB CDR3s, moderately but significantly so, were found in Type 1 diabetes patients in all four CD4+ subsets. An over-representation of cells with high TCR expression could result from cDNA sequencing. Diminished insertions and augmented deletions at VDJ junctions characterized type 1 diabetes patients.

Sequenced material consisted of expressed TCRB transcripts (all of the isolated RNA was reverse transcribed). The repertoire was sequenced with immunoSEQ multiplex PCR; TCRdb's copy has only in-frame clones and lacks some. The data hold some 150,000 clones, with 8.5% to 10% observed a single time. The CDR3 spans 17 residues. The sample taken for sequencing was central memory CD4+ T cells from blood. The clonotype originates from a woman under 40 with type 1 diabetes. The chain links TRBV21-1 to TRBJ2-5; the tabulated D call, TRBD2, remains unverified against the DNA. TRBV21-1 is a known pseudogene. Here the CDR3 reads CASSKASGRAFGETQYF. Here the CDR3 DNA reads TGTGCCAGCAGCAAAGCGAGCGGGAGGGCCTTTGGAGAGACCCAGTACTTC.